The 16 T cell receptor beta chains reported below all come from one sample, sequenced in a study of memory CD4+ T cells and cytomegalovirus serostatus. Sequencing was performed with immunoSEQ multiplex PCR; in TCRdb, only in-frame clones are kept and a portion is missing. The sample contains around 63,000 clones, roughly three quarters of which appear only once. The sort gate was single viable CD3+CD4+CD8-CD45RO+ cells for memory CD4+ T cells. Sequencing input: memory CD4+ T cells from blood. The receptors here all came from an adult in good health and CMV-seropositive.

The chain recombines TRBV2 with TRBJ2-5; 8 bases are a match to TRBD2. Losses at the gene ends were 7 bases for V and 1 base for J; bases not matched to a gene: 8. The CDR3 is 15 amino acids. Germline-derived CDR1 and CDR2 are SNHLY and FYNNEI. The CDR3 sequence is CASKWVAGPQETQYF. The CDR3 nucleotides read TGTGCCAGCAAGTGGGTAGCGGGACCCCAAGAGACCCAGTACTTC.

V gene TRBV30 combines with J gene TRBJ1-5, with TRBD1 identical over 7 bases. V was pared by 1 base and J by 4 bases, with 1 base of the junction left unmatched. From germline, CDR1 is GTSNPN and CDR2 SVGIG (reference sequence). The CDR3 is made up of 13 amino acids. Here the CDR3 reads CAWSAQGNQPQHF. The CDR3, as DNA: TGTGCCTGGAGTGCACAGGGGAATCAGCCCCAGCATTTT.

The chain uses TRBV28 and TRBJ2-5; D possibly corresponds to TRBD1 (6 bases). This CDR3 is built from 14 residues. The V end was cut by 5 bases, the J end by 8 bases, with 18 bases between. Germline CDR1 is MDHEN and CDR2 is SYDVKM. The CDR3, as DNA: TGTGCCAGCAGTCGCAAGACCACCGGGACAACCCAGTACTTC. Translation: CASSRKTTGTTQYF.

This rearrangement joins TRBV15 to TRBJ2-2; TRBD2 matches 16 bases. CDR1 is LNHNV and CDR2 is YYDKDF in the germline V gene (reference sequence). V lost 1 base, J lost 1 base, and 6 bases stayed unmatched. The CDR3 has 20 amino acids. The CDR3 spells CATSRAGLAGGGKNTGELFF. The DNA of the CDR3 is TGTGCCACCAGCAGAGCGGGACTAGCGGGGGGGGGAAAGAACACCGGGGAGCTGTTTTTT.

This clone was seen ten or more times. V gene TRBV9 combines with J gene TRBJ2-1; TRBD2 matches at 7 bases. The CDR3 totals 16 residues. Germline V gene lookup returns CDR1 SGDLS and CDR2 YYNGEE. V shed 0 bases and J 6 bases; nucleotides not matched to a gene: 9. This chain's CDR3 is CASSVGGGPGSNEQFF. The CDR3 nucleotides read TGTGCCAGCAGCGTAGGGGGAGGGCCTGGGAGCAATGAGCAGTTCTTC.

This sequence joins TRBV2 and TRBJ2-7; 9 nucleotides align to TRBD1. The CDR3 length is 15 residues. With 8 bases clipped from V and 3 bases from J, the junction kept 11 bases outside the gene matches. CDR1 SNHLY and CDR2 FYNNEI come from the germline V gene. CDR3 in DNA: TGTGCCAGCGCCGAAGCCGGACAGGGGAACTACGAGCAGTACTTC. Its translation is CASAEAGQGNYEQYF.

The rearrangement uses TRBV4-2 and TRBJ2-1; 9 nucleotides align to TRBD2. Germline CDR1 is LGHNA and CDR2 is YNFKEQ. J was trimmed by 3 bases and V by 4 bases; bases with no gene match: 4. This CDR3 region has 15 residues. Here the CDR3 reads CASSPETSGYNEQFF. DNA of the CDR3: TGTGCCAGCAGCCCTGAGACTAGCGGCTACAATGAGCAGTTCTTC.

The chain links TRBV6-1 to TRBJ2-5; unclear D gene. The CDR3 has 11 residues. Looked up from germline, CDR1 is MNHNS and CDR2 is SASEGT. V lost 7 bases to trimming and J lost 5 bases, with 8 bases between them. The CDR3 is CASIRRETQYF. DNA of the CDR3: TGTGCCAGCATCCGTCGGGAGACCCAGTACTTC.

Only one count was recorded for this clone. The V call is TRBV28, the J call TRBJ1-5; maybe TRBD1 (5 bases). V was pared by 2 bases and J by 4 bases, with 21 bases between. The CDR3 is 18 residues long. CDR1 MDHEN and CDR2 SYDVKM come from the germline V gene. The CDR3 bases are TGTGCCAGCAGTTTAGGGACCCGTCAGGGCGTTCCTAATCAGCCCCAGCATTTT. Translated: CASSLGTRQGVPNQPQHF.

This clone was picked up a small number of times. The chain joins TRBV2 to TRBJ2-7; D is perhaps TRBD2 (6 bases). The germline gives CDR1 SNHLY, CDR2 FYNNEI. Deletions cut 8 bases from V and 4 bases from J, with 12 bases between. The CDR3 runs to 12 residues. The CDR3, as DNA: TGTGCCAGCTCCCCGGGGGTTTACGAGCAGTACTTC. It yields the protein CASSPGVYEQYF.

This chain uses TRBV6-6 with TRBJ1-5; no clear D gene. Trimming cost V 5 bases and J 5 bases, with 10 bases left between them. Germline V gene data show CDR1 as MNHNY and CDR2 as SVGAGI (reference sequence). This CDR3 comprises 13 residues. The CDR3 nucleotides read TGTGCCAGCAGTACGGGATCCTATCAGCCCCAGCATTTT. This sequence encodes CASSTGSYQPQHF.

The CDR3 loop is CASGHGGGQPQHF. The CDR3 nucleotides are TGTGCCAGCGGGCACGGCGGGGGACAGCCCCAGCATTTT. The rearrangement joins TRBV2 to TRBJ1-5; perhaps TRBD1 as D (5 bases). The CDR3 covers 13 residues. Germline assignment: CDR1 SNHLY and CDR2 FYNNEI. Trimming stripped 8 bases from V and 7 bases from J, with 15 bases between. The full variable domain, in which reference TRBV2 and TRBJ1-5 provide the parts outside the CDR3, is EPEVTQTPSHQVTQMGQEVILRCVPISNHLYFYWYRQILGQKVEFLVSFYNNEISEKSEIFDDQFSVERPDGSNFTLKIRSTKLEDSAMYFCASGHGGGQPQHFGDGTRLSIL.

The CDR3 sequence is CASSSAGTLYEQYF. The CDR3 DNA reads as TGTGCCAGCAGTTCCGCCGGGACACTTTACGAGCAGTACTTC. The chain has TRBV28 and TRBJ2-7, with a weak D call TRBD1 (6 bases). Germline lookup yields CDR1 MDHEN and CDR2 SYDVKM. The CDR3 runs to 14 residues. Deletions cut 4 bases from V and 4 bases from J, with 14 bases between.

The chain carries TRBV28 and TRBJ1-2; TRBD1 is a possible D gene (5 bases). CDR1 and CDR2 from the germline V gene are MDHEN and SYDVKM. The CDR3 is 13 residues long. Trimming pared 3 bases from V and 3 bases from J, leaving 8 bases between. The CDR3 coding sequence is TGTGCCAGCAGTTTGGGGGGGGACTATGGCTACACCTTC. Amino acid sequence: CASSLGGDYGYTF.

This rearrangement joins TRBV7-2 to TRBJ1-1; 10 bases fit TRBD1. The J segment lost 3 bases and the V segment lost 1 base, leaving 2 bases of the junction unmatched. CDR1 is SGHTA, CDR2 FQGNSA, per germline. CDR3 size: 15 residues. CDR3: CASSLDGTGDTEAFF. CDR3 bases: TGTGCCAGCAGCTTAGACGGGACAGGGGACACTGAAGCTTTCTTT.

The sample holds a few counts of this clone. V usage is TRBV30 and J usage is TRBJ1-1; D is undetermined. V shed 3 bases and J shed 1 base, with 9 bases lying between them. The length of the CDR3 is 13 residues. Germline V CDR1 and CDR2: GTSNPN, SVGIG (reference sequence). In DNA form, the CDR3 reads TGTGCCTGGAGAAAGGGATCGAACACTGAAGCTTTCTTT. Amino acids: CAWRKGSNTEAFF.